The clone carrying this T cell receptor (beta chain) was picked up many times. The record originates from a study of T cells in Graves' hyperthyroidism and ophthalmopathy. In patients aged 18 to 65, hyperthyroidism was newly diagnosed, with duration under 2 months. There were TCR beta CDR3 regions amplified from RNA transcripts. Initially, a first-round RT-PCR of the TCR CDR3 employed the HTBI primer set. A single record per CDR3 protein comes from TCRdb applying MiXCR to the multiplex PCR reads. The table has 300,000 or so distinct CDR3 sequences, approximately 18% seen once; the top ten hold around 50%. Germline loops: CDR1 SGHAT, CDR2 FQNNGV. This CDR3 contains 15 residues. V dropped 5 bases and J dropped 6; count of bases not matched to a gene: 8.

This receptor was identified in a woman aged 50 to 65 with Graves' hyperthyroidism. The sequenced material came from blood. This chain uses TRBV11-2 with TRBJ2-3, with 10 bases lining up with TRBD2. CDR3 nucleotide sequence: TGTGCCAGCAGCGCCCAGCGGGAGGGCCTCGATACGCAGTATTTT. It is translated as CASSAQREGLDTQYF.